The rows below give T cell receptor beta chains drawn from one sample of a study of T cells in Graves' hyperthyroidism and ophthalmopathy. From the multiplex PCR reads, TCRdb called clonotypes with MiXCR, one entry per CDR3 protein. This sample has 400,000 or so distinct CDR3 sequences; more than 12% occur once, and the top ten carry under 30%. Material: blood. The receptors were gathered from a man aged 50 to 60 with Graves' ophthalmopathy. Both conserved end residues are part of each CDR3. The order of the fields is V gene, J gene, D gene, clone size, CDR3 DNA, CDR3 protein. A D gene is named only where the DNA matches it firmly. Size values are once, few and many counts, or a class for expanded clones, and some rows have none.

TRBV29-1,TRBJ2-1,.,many,TGCAGCGTCTACCGAGTGGGAGTACTAAATGAGCAGTTCTTC,CSVYRVGVLNEQFF
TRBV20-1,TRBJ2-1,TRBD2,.,TGCAGTGTTCCTAGCGGGAGGGACAATGAGCAGTTCTTC,CSVPSGRDNEQFF
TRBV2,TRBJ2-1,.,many,TGTGCCAGCAATAAACAGTTCTTC,CASNKQFF
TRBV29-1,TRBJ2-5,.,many,TGCAGCGATCGACTGCAAGATCAAGAGACCCAGTACTTC,CSDRLQDQETQYF
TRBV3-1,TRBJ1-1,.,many,TGTGCCAGCAGCCACACCAGGGTGGCGGACACTGAAGCTTTCTTT,CASSHTRVADTEAFF
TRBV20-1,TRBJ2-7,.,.,TGCAGTGCTAGTAGGCGCCAGGGGGGTGACGAGCAGTACTTC,CSASRRQGGDEQYF
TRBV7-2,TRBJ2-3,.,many,TGTGCCAGCAGCCTAAGCCCGGGACTTAGCACAGATACGCAGTATTTT,CASSLSPGLSTDTQYF
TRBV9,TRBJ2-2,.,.,TGTGCCAGCAGCCGAAATATGAACACCGGGGAGCTGTTTTTT,CASSRNMNTGELFF
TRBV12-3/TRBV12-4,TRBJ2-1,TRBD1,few,TGTGCCAGCAGTTTATCTGGACAGGGTCGGTTCTTC,CASSLSGQGRFF
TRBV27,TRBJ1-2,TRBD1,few,TGTGCCAGCAGTTTATTGGCAGGGGGCTTGTATGGCTACACCTTC,CASSLLAGGLYGYTF
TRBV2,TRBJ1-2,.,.,TGTGCCAGGGCCAGCCCTAACTATGGCTACACCTTC,CARASPNYGYTF
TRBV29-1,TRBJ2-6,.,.,TGCAGCGCAGGACCGTCCTCTGGGGCCAACGTCCTGACTTTC,CSAGPSSGANVLTF
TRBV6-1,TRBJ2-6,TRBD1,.,TGTGCCAGCAGAAGGGACAGCTCTGGGGCCAACGTCCTGACTTTC,CASRRDSSGANVLTF
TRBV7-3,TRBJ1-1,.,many,TGTGCCAGCAGCTCACAGACAGGACCGAACACTGAAGCTTTCTTT,CASSSQTGPNTEAFF
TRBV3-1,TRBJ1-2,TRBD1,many,TGTGCCAGCAGCCAAGGGACAGGGGGCGATGGCTACACCTTC,CASSQGTGGDGYTF
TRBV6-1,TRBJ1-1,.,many,TGTGCCGGGGCGGGCGGATCGACTGAAGCTTTCTTT,CAGAGGSTEAFF
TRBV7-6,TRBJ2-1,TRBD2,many,TGCGCCAGCAGCTTAGGAGCGGGAGGGCCCTACAATGAGCAGTTCTTC,CASSLGAGGPYNEQFF